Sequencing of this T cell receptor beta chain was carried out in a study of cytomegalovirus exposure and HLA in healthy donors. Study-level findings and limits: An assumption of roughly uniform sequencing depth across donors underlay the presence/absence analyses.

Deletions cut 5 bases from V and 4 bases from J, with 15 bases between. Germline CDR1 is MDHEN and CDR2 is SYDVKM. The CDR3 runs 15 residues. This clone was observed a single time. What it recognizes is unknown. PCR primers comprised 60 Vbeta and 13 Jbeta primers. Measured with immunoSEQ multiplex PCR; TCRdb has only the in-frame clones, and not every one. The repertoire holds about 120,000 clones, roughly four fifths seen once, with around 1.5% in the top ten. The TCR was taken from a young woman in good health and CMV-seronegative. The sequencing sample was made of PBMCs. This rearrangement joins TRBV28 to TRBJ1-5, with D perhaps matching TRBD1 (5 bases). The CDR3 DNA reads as TGTGCCAGCAGTCCAGGGATAATGGGGAATCAGCCCCAGCATTTT. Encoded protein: CASSPGIMGNQPQHF. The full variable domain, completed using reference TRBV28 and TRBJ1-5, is DVKVTQSSRYLVKRTGEKVFLECVQDMDHENMFWYRQDPGLGLRLIYFSYDVKMKEKGDIPEGYSVSREKKERFSLILESASTNQTSMYLCASSPGIMGNQPQHFGDGTRLSIL.